This T cell receptor beta chain emerged from a study of T cells after yellow fever vaccination. This clonotype was observed a few times. MiXCR was run by TCRdb on the 5' RACE reads, yielding one entry per CDR3 protein. The table includes about 220,000 distinct CDR3 sequences, roughly 6.8% detected once. The CDR3 has 15 amino acids. Germline V lookup: CDR1 SGHTA, CDR2 FQGNSA. Trimming took 2 bases from V and 3 from J; bases not matched to a gene: 6. The chain is built from TRBV7-2 and TRBJ2-7, with TRBD1 matching 8 bases. Sequenced material: CD4+ T cells sorted from PBMCs, taken on the day of the yellow fever booster vaccination. This clonotype was obtained from a young man who received the YFV17D yellow fever vaccine. The CDR3 loop is CASSLYRGAGYEQYF. The DNA for the CDR3 is TGTGCCAGCAGCTTATACAGGGGGGCGGGCTACGAGCAGTACTTC.